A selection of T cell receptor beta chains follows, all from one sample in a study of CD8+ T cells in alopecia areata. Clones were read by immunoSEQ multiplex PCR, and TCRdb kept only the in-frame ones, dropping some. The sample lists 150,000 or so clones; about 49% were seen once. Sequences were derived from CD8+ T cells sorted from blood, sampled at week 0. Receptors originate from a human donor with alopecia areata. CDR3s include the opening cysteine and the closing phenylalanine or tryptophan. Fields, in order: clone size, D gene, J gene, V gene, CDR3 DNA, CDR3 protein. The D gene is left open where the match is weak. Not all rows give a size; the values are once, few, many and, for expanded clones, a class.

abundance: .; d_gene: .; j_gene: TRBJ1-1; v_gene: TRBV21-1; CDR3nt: TGTGCCACCTCTACTGAAGCTTTCTTT; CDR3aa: CATSTEAFF
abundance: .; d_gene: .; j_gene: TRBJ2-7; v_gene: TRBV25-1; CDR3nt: TGTGCCAGCACCGAGACTTACGCCTACGAGCAGTACTTC; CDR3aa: CASTETYAYEQYF
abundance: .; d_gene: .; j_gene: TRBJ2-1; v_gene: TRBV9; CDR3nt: TGTGCCAGCAGCGTAGGGGCCAGTAGGGATGAGCAGTTCTTC; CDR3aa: CASSVGASRDEQFF
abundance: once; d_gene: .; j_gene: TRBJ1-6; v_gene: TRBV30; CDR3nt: TGTGCCTGGAGTAAGGGTATGGGGGATTCACCCCTCCACTTT; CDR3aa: CAWSKGMGDSPLHF
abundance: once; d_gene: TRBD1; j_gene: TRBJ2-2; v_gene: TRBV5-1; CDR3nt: TGCGCCAGCAGCTTGATACAGGGGGCGAGCACCGGGGAGCTGTTTTTT; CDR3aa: CASSLIQGASTGELFF
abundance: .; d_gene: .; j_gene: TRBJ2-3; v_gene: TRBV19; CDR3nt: TGTGCCAGTAGTATAGATAGTCCTCTTGCAGATACGCAGTATTTT; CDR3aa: CASSIDSPLADTQYF
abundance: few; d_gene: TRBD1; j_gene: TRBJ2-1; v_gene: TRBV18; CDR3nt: TGTGCCAGCTCACCACCGAAAGGGACAGAATACAATGAGCAGTTCTTC; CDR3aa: CASSPPKGTEYNEQFF
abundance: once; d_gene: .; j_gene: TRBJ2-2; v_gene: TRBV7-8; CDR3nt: TGTGCCAGCGGGGGGTATCTGGGGCTGAACACCGGGGAGCTGTTTTTT; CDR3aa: CASGGYLGLNTGELFF
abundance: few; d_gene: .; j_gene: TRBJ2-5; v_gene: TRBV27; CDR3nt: TGTGCCAGCAGTTTAGAGCCCCAGGGGACCCAGTACTTC; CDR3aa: CASSLEPQGTQYF
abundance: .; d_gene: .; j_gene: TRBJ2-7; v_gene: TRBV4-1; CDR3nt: TGCGCCAGCAGCCAAGAGGAGGGGATGCGGGAGCAGTACTTC; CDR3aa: CASSQEEGMREQYF
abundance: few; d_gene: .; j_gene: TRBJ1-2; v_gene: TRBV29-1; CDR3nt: TGCAGCGTTGAAGAGCAGAACATAAACTATGGCTACACCTTC; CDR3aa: CSVEEQNINYGYTF
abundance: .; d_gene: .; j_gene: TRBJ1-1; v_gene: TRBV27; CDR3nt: TGTGCCAGCAGTTTAGACCCGAACACTGAAGCTTTCTTT; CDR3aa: CASSLDPNTEAFF
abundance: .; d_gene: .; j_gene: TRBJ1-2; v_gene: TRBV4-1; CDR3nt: TGCGCCAGCAGCCAAGGCCCTCCCAACTATGGCTACACCTTC; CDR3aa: CASSQGPPNYGYTF
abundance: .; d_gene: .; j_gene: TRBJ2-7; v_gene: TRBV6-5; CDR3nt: TGTGCCAGCAGTTCGGGACCAAGCTACGAGCAGTACTTC; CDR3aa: CASSSGPSYEQYF
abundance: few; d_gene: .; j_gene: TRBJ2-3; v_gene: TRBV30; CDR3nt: TGTGCCTGGAGTACAACAGGGACAGATACGCAGTATTTT; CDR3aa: CAWSTTGTDTQYF
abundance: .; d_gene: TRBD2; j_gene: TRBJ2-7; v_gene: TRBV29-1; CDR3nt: TGCAGCGTTGAAAGGCTAGCGGGGGGACACTACGAGCAGTACTTC; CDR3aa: CSVERLAGGHYEQYF
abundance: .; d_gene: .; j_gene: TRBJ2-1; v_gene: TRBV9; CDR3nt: TGTGCCAGCAGCGTAGAGCCAGGGAACTCCTACAATGAGCAGTTCTTC; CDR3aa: CASSVEPGNSYNEQFF
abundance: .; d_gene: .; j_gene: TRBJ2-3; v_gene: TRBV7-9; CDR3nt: TGTGCCAGCAGCCCACCCCTGGTGGATACGCAGTATTTT; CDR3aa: CASSPPLVDTQYF
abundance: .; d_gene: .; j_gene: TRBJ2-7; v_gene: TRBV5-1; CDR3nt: TGCGCCAGCAGCTTATACCGGGATCAAAGGCGTATAAGTAGCGGCGAGCAGTACTTC; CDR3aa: CASSLYRDQRRISSGEQYF
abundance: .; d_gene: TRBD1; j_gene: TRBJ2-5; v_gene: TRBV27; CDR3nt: TGTGCCAGCAGCAGCTTGACAGGGTGGGAGACCCAGTACTTC; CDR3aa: CASSSLTGWETQYF
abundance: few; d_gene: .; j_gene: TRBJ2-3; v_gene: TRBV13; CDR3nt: TGTGCCAGCAGCTCACCTCGGCCAGATACGCAGTATTTT; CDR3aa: CASSSPRPDTQYF
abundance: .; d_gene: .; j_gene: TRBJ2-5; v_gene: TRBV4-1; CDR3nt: TGCGCCAGCAGCCAAAGGTCGGGAGAGACCCAGTACTTC; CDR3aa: CASSQRSGETQYF
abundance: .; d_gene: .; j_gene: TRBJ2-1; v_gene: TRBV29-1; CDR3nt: TGCAGCGTTTCGAAGCGGGGCGGGGGCCGGGATAATGAGCAGTTCTTC; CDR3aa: CSVSKRGGGRDNEQFF
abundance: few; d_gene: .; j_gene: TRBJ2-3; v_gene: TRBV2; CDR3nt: TGTGCCAGCAGTCCAGGGTCGTACTCCACAGATACGCAGTATTTT; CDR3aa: CASSPGSYSTDTQYF
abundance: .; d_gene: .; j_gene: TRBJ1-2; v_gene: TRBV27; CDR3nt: TGTGCCAGCAGTCCGCGGGGCCAGGTCTATGGCTACACCTTC; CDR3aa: CASSPRGQVYGYTF
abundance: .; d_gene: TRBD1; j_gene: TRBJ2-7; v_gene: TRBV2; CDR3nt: TGTGCCAGCAGTGAAGCGCCACCGGGACAGGATCTAGAGCAGTACTTC; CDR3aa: CASSEAPPGQDLEQYF
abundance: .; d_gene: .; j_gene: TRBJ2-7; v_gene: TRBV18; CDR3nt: TGTGCCAGCTCACCACGGGGCCCACGTCCCTACGAGCAGTACTTC; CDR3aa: CASSPRGPRPYEQYF
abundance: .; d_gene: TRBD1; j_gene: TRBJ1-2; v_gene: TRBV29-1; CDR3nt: TGCAGCGCCCAAGGGGACAGGGAGTGGTATGGCTACACCTTC; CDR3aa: CSAQGDREWYGYTF
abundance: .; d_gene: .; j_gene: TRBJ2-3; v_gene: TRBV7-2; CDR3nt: TGTGCCAGCAGCTTAGTTGTCGATACGCAGTATTTT; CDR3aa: CASSLVVDTQYF
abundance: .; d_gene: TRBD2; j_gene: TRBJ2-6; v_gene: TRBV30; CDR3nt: TGTGCCTGGACCGGGACTAGCCCCTCTGGGGCCAACGTCCTGACTTTC; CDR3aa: CAWTGTSPSGANVLTF
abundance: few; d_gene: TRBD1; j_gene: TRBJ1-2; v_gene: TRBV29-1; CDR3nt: TGCAGTAAACTGGACAGGGACCATGGCTACACCTTC; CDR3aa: CSKLDRDHGYTF
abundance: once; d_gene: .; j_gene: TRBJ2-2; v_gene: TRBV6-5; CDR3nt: TGTGCCAGCAGCCGACATGTCGGGGAGCTGTTTTTT; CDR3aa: CASSRHVGELFF
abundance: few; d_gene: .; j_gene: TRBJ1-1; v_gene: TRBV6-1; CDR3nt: TGTGCCAGCAGTGAAGAGGAGCGTTTGGCTGAAGCTTTCTTT; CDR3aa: CASSEEERLAEAFF
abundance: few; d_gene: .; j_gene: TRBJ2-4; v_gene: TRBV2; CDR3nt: TGTGCCAGCAGTCCTTCCGCTCGAACACATGCCAAAAACATTCAGTACTTC; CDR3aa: CASSPSARTHAKNIQYF
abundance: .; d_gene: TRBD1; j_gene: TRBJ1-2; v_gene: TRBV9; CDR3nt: TGTGCCAGCAGCCCAAACCGACAGGGCTATGGCTACACCTTC; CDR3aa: CASSPNRQGYGYTF
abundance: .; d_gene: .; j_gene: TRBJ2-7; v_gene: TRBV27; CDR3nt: TGTGCCAGCAGTTTCGGGCAGCGCAGCAACGAGCAGTACTTC; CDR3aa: CASSFGQRSNEQYF
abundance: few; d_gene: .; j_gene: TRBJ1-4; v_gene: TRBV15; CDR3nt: TGTGCCACCAGCCCGAGTTTGGGCCTACTGTTTTTT; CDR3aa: CATSPSLGLLFF
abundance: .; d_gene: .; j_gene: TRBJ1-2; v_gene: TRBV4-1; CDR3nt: TGCGCCAGCAGCCAAGACAGGGACTATGGCTACACCTTC; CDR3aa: CASSQDRDYGYTF
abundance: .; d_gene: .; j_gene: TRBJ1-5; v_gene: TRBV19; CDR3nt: TGTGCCAGTAATGTGGGCCCACGTCAGCCCCAGCATTTT; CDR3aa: CASNVGPRQPQHF
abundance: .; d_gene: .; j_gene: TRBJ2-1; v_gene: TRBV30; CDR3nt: TGTGCCTGGACTACCCCAGCGGAACACTCCTACAATGAGCAGTTCTTC; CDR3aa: CAWTTPAEHSYNEQFF